This T cell receptor beta chain was found in a study of blood T cell repertoires in COVID-19. As for the study in general: Sources were T cells, B-cell-depleted T cells, or PBMCs; the material itself was cDNA or gDNA.

Each participant's cohort was designated according to participant-reported clinical history. It was within 2 weeks before study entry that exposed participants met a COVID-19 case. With V trimmed by 2 bases and J by 4 bases, 9 bases remained unmatched. CDR3 length equals 15 residues. Germline lookup yields CDR1 SGHKS and CDR2 YYEKEE (reference sequence). In the authors' workflow: Reference gene primer amplification yielded estimated nucleated cell counts. Sequenced by immunoSEQ multiplex PCR; TCRdb stores in-frame clones only, minus some. That table supplies the V and J calls and clone size; D and trimming were determined from the DNA. Of roughly 150,000 clones listed, 84% are singletons.

This TCR came from a woman aged 18-30 years who had been exposed to COVID-19. The sample comprised PBMCs or T cells enriched from blood (not recorded which). The chain carries TRBV5-5 and TRBJ2-7; 7 nucleotides align to TRBD2. The CDR3 DNA reads as TGTGCCAGCAGCTTCTATTCTGGCGGGAGATACGAGCAGTACTTC. This encodes CASSFYSGGRYEQYF.